The 2 T cell receptor beta chains below all came from one sample that was sequenced in a study of radiotherapy plus CTLA-4 blockade in lung cancer (dated by TCRdb to the late 2010s). The library was produced with the immunoSEQ multiplex PCR assay. The immuneACCESS repertoire file appears here via TCRdb, limited to in-frame rearrangements. These files lack a portion of the clones; in checked studies, under half of the deficit traces to unresolved V genes, and the cause of the others is not known. The sample profile shows about 78,000 clones; around nine tenths of them were found once. The ten largest clones capture over 0.75% of the sample. The sample consisted of peripheral blood, taken from a patient treated with radiotherapy plus ipilimumab. The receptors come from a human donor with non-small cell lung cancer who had stable disease on radiotherapy plus ipilimumab.

This chain joins TRBV5-1 and TRBJ2-1; 8 nucleotides line up with TRBD2. This CDR3 has 14 residues. CDR1 is SGHRS, CDR2 YFSETQ, per germline. Trimming at V came to 2 bases and at J to 10 bases, leaving 8 bases not matched to a gene. The CDR3 loop is CASSFWDAGGEQFF. The CDR3 DNA follows: TGCGCCAGCAGCTTTTGGGACGCGGGAGGCGAGCAGTTCTTC.

The J gene is TRBJ2-5, the V gene TRBV6-1, with D unresolved. The DNA end is more similar to TRBJ2-7, so the J call may be wrong. CDR1 is MNHNS, CDR2 SASEGT, per germline. The CDR3 spans 11 residues. The CDR3 loop reads CASSSPYEQYF. The DNA for the CDR3 is TGTGCCAGCAGTTCACCCTACGAGCAGTACTTC.